The clone carrying this T cell receptor (beta chain) was picked up one time. Patients at the Seattle site were enrolled during active infection and followed longitudinally. These data come from a study of blood T cell repertoires in COVID-19. Background on the study: The origin of the acute and convalescent COVID-19 samples was the United States, Italy and Spain. Nucleic acid was either cDNA or gDNA, and it came from T cells, B-cell-depleted T cells, or PBMCs.

V was clipped by 3 bases and J by 5 bases, with 24 bases between them. There are 18 residues in the CDR3. Germline V gene data show CDR1 as LNHNV and CDR2 as YYDKDF (reference sequence). Sequencing was performed with immunoSEQ multiplex PCR; in TCRdb, only in-frame clones are kept and a portion is missing. The table shows a few hundred thousand clones, with approximately 91% occurring only once. The chain couples TRBV15 to TRBJ2-3; D perhaps matches TRBD2 (7 bases). The sequenced sample consisted of peripheral blood. The receptor was isolated from a man aged 50-59 years with COVID-19, enrolled during active disease. The CDR3 DNA reads as TGTGCCACCAGCAGGGAGGGGGGTCTGACCCAGCGGGGAGATACGCAGTATTTT. Translation: CATSREGGLTQRGDTQYF.